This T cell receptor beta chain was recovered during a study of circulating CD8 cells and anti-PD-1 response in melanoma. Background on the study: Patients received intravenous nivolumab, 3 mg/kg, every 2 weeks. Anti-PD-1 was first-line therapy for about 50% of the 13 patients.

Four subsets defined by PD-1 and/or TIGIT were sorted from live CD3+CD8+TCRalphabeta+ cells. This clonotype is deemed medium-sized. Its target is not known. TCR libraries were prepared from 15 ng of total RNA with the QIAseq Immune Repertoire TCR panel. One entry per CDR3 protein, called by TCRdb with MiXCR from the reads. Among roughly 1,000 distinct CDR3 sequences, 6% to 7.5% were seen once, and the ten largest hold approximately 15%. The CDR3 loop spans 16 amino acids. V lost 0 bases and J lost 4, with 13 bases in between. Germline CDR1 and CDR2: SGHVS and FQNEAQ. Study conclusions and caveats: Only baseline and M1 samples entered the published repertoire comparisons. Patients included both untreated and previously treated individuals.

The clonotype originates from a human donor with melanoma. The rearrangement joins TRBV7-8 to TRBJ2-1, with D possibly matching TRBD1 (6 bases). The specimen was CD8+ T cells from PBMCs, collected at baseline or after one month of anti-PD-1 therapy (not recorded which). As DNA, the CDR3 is TGTGCCAGCAGCTTAGCGACAGGCCCTCTTTACAATGAGCAGTTCTTC. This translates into CASSLATGPLYNEQFF.